This TCR beta chain was obtained from a study of read filtering for tumor transcriptome and immune sequencing. Turning to the study itself: Among patients, 17 to 20 were male and approximately 15 female, aged about 40 to 90 (mean about 69). R-ISS stage counts were eight or nine for I, 15 to 20 for II, roughly seven for III. Study-level findings and limits: Sorted CD138-negative bone marrow cells were not purified T cells.

Sampling of bone marrow took place during active disease in every patient. From roughly 390 ng of RNA, a library with molecular barcoded alpha/delta and beta/gamma adaptors was made. Via MiXCR, TCRdb re-called the reads, giving one row per CDR3 protein. This table holds some 140,000 distinct CDR3 sequences, roughly an eighth found once. In its sample, this clonotype was seen many times. Antigen: not known. Germline loops: CDR1 LGHDT, CDR2 YNNKEL (reference sequence). The CDR3 covers 14 residues. The V end lost 1 base, the J end lost 7 bases, and 11 bases lay between the germline ends. The chain is built from TRBV3-1 and TRBJ1-5, with D maybe TRBD1 (5 bases). Sequences were obtained from a population of CD138-negative cells sorted from bone marrow. This receptor was obtained from a donor aged 40 or over with multiple myeloma. The CDR3 protein is CASSQGFGGQPQHF. CDR3 sequence (DNA): TGTGCCAGCAGCCAAGGGTTCGGGGGGCAGCCCCAGCATTTT. The full variable domain, in which reference TRBV3-1 and TRBJ1-5 provide the parts outside the CDR3, is DTAVSQTPKYLVTQMGNDKSIKCEQNLGHDTMYWYKQDSKKFLKIMFSYNNKELIINETVPNRFSPKSPDKAHLNLHINSLELGDSAVYFCASSQGFGGQPQHFGDGTRLSIL.